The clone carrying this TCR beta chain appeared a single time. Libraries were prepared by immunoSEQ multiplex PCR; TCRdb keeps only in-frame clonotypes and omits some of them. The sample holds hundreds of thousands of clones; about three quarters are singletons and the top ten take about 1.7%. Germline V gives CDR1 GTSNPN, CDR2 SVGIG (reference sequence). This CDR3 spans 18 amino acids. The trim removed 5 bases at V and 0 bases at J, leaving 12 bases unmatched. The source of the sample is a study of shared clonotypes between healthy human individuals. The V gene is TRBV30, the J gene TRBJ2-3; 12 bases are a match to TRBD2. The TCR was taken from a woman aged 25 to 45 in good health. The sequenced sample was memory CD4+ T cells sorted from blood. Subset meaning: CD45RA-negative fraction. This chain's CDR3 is CAWRGASGRARSTDTQYF. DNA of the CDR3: TGTGCCTGGCGTGGGGCTAGCGGGAGGGCCCGAAGCACAGATACGCAGTATTTT.